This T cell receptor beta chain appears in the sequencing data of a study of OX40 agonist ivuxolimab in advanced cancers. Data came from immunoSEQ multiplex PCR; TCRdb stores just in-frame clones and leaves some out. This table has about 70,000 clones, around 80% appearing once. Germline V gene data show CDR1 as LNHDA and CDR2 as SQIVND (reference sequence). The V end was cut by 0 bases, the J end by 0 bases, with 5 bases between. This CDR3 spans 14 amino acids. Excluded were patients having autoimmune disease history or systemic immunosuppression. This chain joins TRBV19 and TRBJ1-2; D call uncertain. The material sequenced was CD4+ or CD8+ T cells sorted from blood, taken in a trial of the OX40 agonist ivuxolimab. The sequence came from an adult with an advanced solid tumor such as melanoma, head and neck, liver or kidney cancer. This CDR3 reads CASSIDETNYGYTF. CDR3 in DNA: TGTGCCAGTAGTATAGATGAGACTAACTATGGCTACACCTTC.